Below, 32 T cell receptor beta chains from the same sample are listed, as sequenced in a study of CD4+ T cells in melanoma. Sequencing was performed with immunoSEQ multiplex PCR; in TCRdb, only in-frame clones are kept and a portion is missing. The sample carries over 9,000 clones, more than 60% recorded once. Specimen: cells from a culture (not recorded whether cultured in vitro). The receptors come from a human donor with melanoma.

The J gene is TRBJ1-6, the V gene TRBV11-1, with 10 bases identical to TRBD1. This CDR3 has 16 residues. V gave up 4 bases and J gave up 3 bases; unmatched junction bases: 3. Germline V lookup: CDR1 SGHAT, CDR2 FQDESV (reference sequence). The CDR3 sequence is CASSSGQGFYNSPLHF. In DNA form, the CDR3 reads TGTGCCAGCAGCTCGGGACAGGGGTTCTATAATTCACCCCTCCACTTT.

The CDR3 loop is CASSYLTNEAFF. The CDR3 DNA is TGTGCCAGCAGCTATTTAACCAACGAAGCTTTCTTT. This rearrangement joins TRBV5-6 to TRBJ1-1; D is ambiguous. CDR3 length: 12 amino acids. Germline V gene sequence: CDR1 SGHDT, CDR2 YYEEEE. The ends were cut back, 3 bases at V and 8 bases at J, with 11 bases in the middle.

This clone has more than one count but fewer than ten. The J gene is TRBJ2-7, the V gene TRBV9; no reliable D call. The germline CDR1 and CDR2 sequences are SGDLS and YYNGEE. The CDR3 loop spans 13 amino acids. V lost 0 bases to trimming and J lost 6 bases, with 10 bases between them. This chain's CDR3 is CASSVAISSEQYF. CDR3 bases: TGTGCCAGCAGCGTAGCAATATCGTCCGAGCAGTACTTC.

This clone appeared a few times. The chain joins TRBV7-3 to TRBJ2-3, with D possibly matching TRBD1 (6 bases). In germline, CDR1 is SGHTA, CDR2 FQGTGA. Between the trimmed V and J ends, which lost 5 bases and 4 bases, there was a span of 16 bases. The CDR3 loop spans 15 amino acids. For the CDR3, the DNA is TGTGCCAGCAGCCCGGGGACATTCGCCCCAGATACGCAGTATTTT. This gives the protein CASSPGTFAPDTQYF.

The chain links TRBV18 to TRBJ2-7; no firm D call. V dropped 3 bases and J dropped 0 bases, with 6 bases sitting between them. The CDR3 is 13 residues long. Germline V gene data show CDR1 as KGHSH and CDR2 as LQKENI. DNA for the CDR3: TGTGCCAGCTCACCGCCTAGCTCCTACGAGCAGTACTTC. The encoded protein is CASSPPSSYEQYF.

This rearrangement joins TRBV7-3 to TRBJ1-2; no reliable D call. Trimming took off 0 bases at V and 8 bases at J, with 16 bases between the two ends. Germline loops: CDR1 SGHTA, CDR2 FQGTGA. The CDR3 sequence is 15 residues long. CDR3 amino acids: CASSLTMGRLGGYTF. The CDR3, as DNA: TGTGCCAGCAGCTTAACGATGGGTCGGCTTGGGGGCTACACCTTC.

This clone is medium-sized in the sample. This chain links TRBV11-2 with TRBJ1-2, with D perhaps matching TRBD1 (5 bases). V lost 0 bases and J lost 8, with 16 bases in between. This CDR3 contains 15 residues. The germline V gene encodes CDR1 SGHAT and CDR2 FQNNGV. As DNA, the CDR3 is TGTGCCAGCAGCTTAGATATCATGGGACGAGGGGGCTACACCTTC. The encoded protein is CASSLDIMGRGGYTF.

By proportion, this clone is medium-sized. The chain uses TRBV10-3 and TRBJ1-2; D possibly corresponds to TRBD1 (5 bases). Germline loops: CDR1 ENHRY, CDR2 SYGVKD. Trimming pared 5 bases from V and 4 bases from J, leaving 17 bases between. CDR3 length: 15 residues. The CDR3 sequence: CAISPRSPQGYGYTF. In DNA form, the CDR3 reads TGTGCCATCAGTCCGAGGTCACCCCAGGGCTATGGCTACACCTTC.

This clone occurred a few times. The chain couples TRBV10-3 to TRBJ1-1; D call uncertain. This CDR3 has 15 amino acids. V gave up 0 bases and J gave up 0 bases, with 8 bases separating them. Germline CDR1 ENHRY, CDR2 SYGVKD. The DNA for the CDR3 is TGTGCCATCAGTGAGTCGATAGTAATGAACACTGAAGCTTTCTTT. It specifies CAISESIVMNTEAFF.

The chain employs TRBV29-1 and TRBJ2-1; the D is unclear. The germline gives CDR1 SQVTM, CDR2 ANQGSEA. V gave up 0 bases and J gave up 7 bases, with 7 bases separating them. CDR3 length: 12 residues. The CDR3 bases are TGCAGCGTTGAAGACAGGTTAAATGAGCAGTTCTTC. Amino acid sequence: CSVEDRLNEQFF.

The sample holds a few counts of this clone. The chain links TRBV18 to TRBJ2-7; D gene ambiguous. The germline V gene encodes CDR1 KGHSH and CDR2 LQKENI. Trimming shortened V by 8 bases and J by 0 bases, and 17 bases separated the two germline ends. CDR3 size: 15 residues. CDR3 region: CASQSGERRSYEQYF. The DNA of the CDR3 is TGTGCCAGCCAATCGGGCGAGCGCCGCTCCTACGAGCAGTACTTC.

This clone has a handful of counts. Other DNA variants within this sample encode the same CDR3. This chain uses TRBV30 with TRBJ2-7; possibly TRBD1 for D (6 bases). Germline lookup yields CDR1 GTSNPN and CDR2 SVGIG (reference sequence). Trimming stripped 2 bases from V and 4 bases from J, with 15 bases between. This CDR3 region has 14 residues. CDR3 loop: CAWSRLGARYEQYF. The CDR3 nucleotides read TGTGCCTGGAGTCGGCTGGGGGCCCGGTACGAGCAGTACTTC.

The genes are TRBV2 and TRBJ1-4; the D is unclear. The CDR3 length is 14 residues. Trimming pared 8 bases from V and 4 bases from J, leaving 14 bases between. Germline CDR1 is SNHLY and CDR2 is FYNNEI. The CDR3 coding sequence is TGTGCCAGCCGGTGGGCAGAGAGTAATGAAAAACTGTTTTTT. Translated, it gives CASRWAESNEKLFF. The variable domain in full, with the rest retrieved from reference TRBV2 and TRBJ1-4, is EPEVTQTPSHQVTQMGQEVILRCVPISNHLYFYWYRQILGQKVEFLVSFYNNEISEKSEIFDDQFSVERPDGSNFTLKIRSTKLEDSAMYFCASRWAESNEKLFFGSGTQLSVL.

This clone has a handful of counts. The rearrangement links TRBV5-1 to TRBJ1-4; the match to TRBD1 covers 7 bases. CDR1 and CDR2 from the germline V gene are SGHRS and YFSETQ. This CDR3 has 14 residues. Trimming at V came to 4 bases and at J to 7 bases, leaving 7 bases not matched to a gene. The CDR3 nucleotides read TGCGCCAGCAGCCTACTTGGGACAGTTGAAAAACTGTTTTTT. This sequence encodes CASSLLGTVEKLFF. Full variable domain (missing parts from reference TRBV5-1 and TRBJ1-4): KAGVTQTPRYLIKTRGQQVTLSCSPISGHRSVSWYQQTPGQGLQFLFEYFSETQRNKGNFPGRFSGRQFSNSRSEMNVSTLELGDSALYLCASSLLGTVEKLFFGSGTQLSVL.

This chain uses TRBV15 with TRBJ1-1; TRBD1 aligns across 8 bases. This CDR3 has 16 amino acids. CDR1 LNHNV and CDR2 YYDKDF come from the germline V gene (reference sequence). V gave up 3 bases and J gave up 4 bases; unmatched junction bases: 10. CDR3 sequence: CATSRGQAHRGTEAFF. The CDR3 DNA is TGTGCCACCAGCAGGGGACAGGCCCACCGAGGCACTGAAGCTTTCTTT.

The chain couples TRBV6-4 to TRBJ2-3; the match to TRBD2 covers 13 bases. The CDR3 sequence is 16 residues long. Germline V gene lookup returns CDR1 MRHNA and CDR2 SNTAGT. V gave up 8 bases and J gave up 1 base; unmatched junction bases: 6. The CDR3 DNA reads as TGTGCCAGCTCAAGACTAGCGGGGGGAGGCACAGATACGCAGTATTTT. Its protein product is CASSRLAGGGTDTQYF.

In this sample, this clone turned up once. The genes are TRBV2 and TRBJ1-4; D gene uncertain. The CDR3 length is 14 residues. The V and J ends lost 10 bases and 5 bases respectively, with 17 bases between them. Germline CDR1 is SNHLY and CDR2 is FYNNEI. The CDR3 DNA reads TGTGCCATCAGGTTGGGATTGGGAAATGAAAAACTGTTTTTT. It specifies CAIRLGLGNEKLFF.

In its sample, this clone was seen once. The chain employs TRBV6-1 and TRBJ2-1; 8 bases are a match to TRBD1. Germline CDR1 MNHNS, CDR2 SASEGT. With 7 bases clipped from V and 9 bases from J, the junction kept 11 bases outside the gene matches. The length of the CDR3 is 14 residues. The DNA of the CDR3 is TGTGCCAGCACCCCGGGACAGGCGTTGTCTGAGCAGTTCTTC. It translates to CASTPGQALSEQFF.

The rearrangement joins TRBV6-6 to TRBJ1-2; possible D gene TRBD1, 6 bases. V was clipped by 8 bases and J by 13 bases, with 26 bases between them. From germline, CDR1 is MNHNY and CDR2 SVGAGI (reference sequence). The CDR3 is 14 residues long. CDR3 in DNA: TGTGCCAGCCGCTTACCGGGGGCCAGCGTGGTGGGCACCTTC. It yields the protein CASRLPGASVVGTF.

By share, this clone counts as medium-sized. The chain couples TRBV6-6 to TRBJ1-1, with TRBD1 matching over 7 bases. The germline gives CDR1 MNHNY, CDR2 SVGAGI (reference sequence). The CDR3 runs to 16 residues. The V segment lost 7 bases and the J segment 0 bases; nucleotides outside the gene matches: 11. The CDR3 DNA reads as TGTGCCAGCAACCATGTTAGGACAGGACTGAACACTGAAGCTTTCTTT. Translated: CASNHVRTGLNTEAFF.

The rearrangement links TRBV6-5 to TRBJ2-2; TRBD1 is a possible D gene (5 bases). This CDR3 is built from 15 residues. Germline V CDR1 and CDR2: MNHEY, SVGAGI. V lost 0 bases to trimming and J lost 1 base, with 6 bases between them. The CDR3 nucleotides read TGTGCCAGCAGTTACTCAGACAGGAACACCGGGGAGCTGTTTTTT. The encoded protein is CASSYSDRNTGELFF.

The chain has TRBV30 and TRBJ1-3; D is unresolved. Germline V gene data show CDR1 as GTSNPN and CDR2 as SVGIG (reference sequence). V was shortened by 3 bases and J by 2 bases, with 8 bases between the two germline ends. The CDR3 totals 13 residues. Here the CDR3 DNA reads TGTGCCTGGAGCCCGTACCCTGGAAACACCATATATTTT. Amino acid sequence: CAWSPYPGNTIYF.

The chain carries TRBV11-2 and TRBJ2-5; D is uncertain. CDR1 and CDR2 from the germline V gene are SGHAT and FQNNGV. This CDR3 has 14 residues. V was shortened by 4 bases and J by 8 bases, with 17 bases between the two germline ends. The CDR3 sequence: CASSSLPSPGTQYF. The CDR3 nucleotides read TGTGCCAGCAGCTCCTTACCGTCCCCCGGAACCCAGTACTTC. The whole variable domain, filled in from reference TRBV11-2 and TRBJ2-5, reads EAGVAQSPRYKIIEKRQSVAFWCNPISGHATLYWYQQILGQGPKLLIQFQNNGVVDDSQLPKDRFSAERLKGVDSTLKIQPAKLEDSAVYLCASSSLPSPGTQYFGPGTRLLVL.

The rearrangement links TRBV5-1 to TRBJ2-1; D tentatively fits TRBD1 or TRBD2 (6 bases each). From germline, CDR1 is SGHRS and CDR2 YFSETQ. Trimming pared 3 bases from V and 7 bases from J, leaving 8 bases between. The CDR3 is 12 amino acids. The CDR3 sequence is CASSWGANEQFF. CDR3 bases: TGCGCCAGCAGCTGGGGGGCGAATGAGCAGTTCTTC.

The chain combines TRBV10-3 with TRBJ2-7, with TRBD1 as a possible D gene (5 bases). The CDR3 is 12 residues long. V was clipped by 3 bases and J by 8 bases, with 11 bases between them. Germline CDR1 ENHRY, CDR2 SYGVKD. CDR3 bases: TGTGCCATCAGTGATGGCGGACACCAGCAGTACTTC. Amino acids: CAISDGGHQQYF.

The chain carries TRBV19 and TRBJ1-2; tentative D call: TRBD1 (5 bases). V shed 4 bases and J shed 1 base, with 13 bases lying between them. Germline V lookup: CDR1 LNHDA, CDR2 SQIVND (reference sequence). The length of the CDR3 is 15 residues. The CDR3 reads CASSTTGWGNYGYTF. CDR3 coding DNA: TGTGCCAGTAGTACAACAGGCTGGGGTAACTATGGCTACACCTTC. The complete variable domain, with remaining parts taken from reference TRBV19 and TRBJ1-2, reads DGGITQSPKYLFRKEGQNVTLSCEQNLNHDAMYWYRQDPGQGLRLIYYSQIVNDFQKGDIAEGYSVSREKKESFPLTVTSAQKNPTAFYLCASSTTGWGNYGYTFGSGTRLTVV.

This chain uses TRBV7-6 with TRBJ2-7; D is possibly TRBD1 (6 bases). V was shortened by 2 bases and J by 3 bases, with 14 bases between the two germline ends. Germline CDR1 and CDR2: SGHVS and FNYEAQ. The CDR3 has 15 residues. CDR3 protein: CASSLFPGDRYEQYF. CDR3 DNA sequence: TGTGCCAGCAGCTTATTCCCAGGGGATCGCTACGAGCAGTACTTC.

Comment on this clone: The junction departs from germline at one end; a sequencing error may be responsible. V and J are TRBV2 and TRBJ2-4; maybe TRBD1 (5 bases). The CDR3 is made up of 12 amino acids. Germline V CDR1 and CDR2: SNHLY, FYNNEI. CDR3 DNA: TGTGCCAGCAGTAGGGGTGCAGCCTACGTGGACTTC. It specifies CASSRGAAYVDF.

DNA for the CDR3: TGTGCCAGCAACAGGGGTGTCGGCGAGACCCAGTACTTC. It is translated as CASNRGVGETQYF. V usage is TRBV18 and J usage is TRBJ2-5; 7 bases are a match to TRBD1. Germline values: CDR1 KGHSH, CDR2 LQKENI. The CDR3 runs 13 residues. V was clipped by 8 bases and J by 5 bases; unmatched bases: 8.

This clone was seen a handful of times. The V and J genes are TRBV5-1 and TRBJ2-1; 10 bases are shared with TRBD2. The length of the CDR3 is 15 residues. CDR1 SGHRS and CDR2 YFSETQ come from the germline V gene. Trimming took 1 base from V and 9 from J; bases not matched to a gene: 7. The CDR3, as DNA: TGCGCCAGCAGCTTGTCGGCTAGCGGGGGCGGTGAGCAGTTCTTC. Its protein is CASSLSASGGGEQFF.

This clone was counted between two and nine times. The chain links TRBV7-9 to TRBJ1-1; D might be TRBD1 (5 bases). The CDR3 runs to 17 residues. The V end was cut by 0 bases, the J end by 0 bases, with 14 bases between. Germline CDR1 is SEHNR and CDR2 is FQNEAQ (reference sequence). DNA of the CDR3: TGTGCCAGCAGCTTAGCCGGCAGGGCCAAAGTGAACACTGAAGCTTTCTTT. This gives the protein CASSLAGRAKVNTEAFF.

This chain uses TRBV5-1 with TRBJ1-2; D remains ambiguous. Trimming pared 7 bases from V and 4 bases from J, leaving 14 bases between. The CDR3 is made up of 13 amino acids. Germline V gives CDR1 SGHRS, CDR2 YFSETQ. The CDR3: CASASVDFYGYTF. For the CDR3, the DNA is TGCGCCAGCGCATCGGTGGATTTCTATGGCTACACCTTC.